This T cell receptor beta chain stems from a study of shared clonotypes between healthy human individuals. About the study: Used for every donor were three CD4 naive, three CD4 memory, two CD8 naive and one CD8 memory plate.

Donors comprised healthy HIV-negative adults lacking recent acute infections or vaccinations. Each PCR replicate from the sorted subsets contained about 180 ng DNA, which is around 30,000 T cell genomes. Authors' methods: As immunoSEQ supplied junction-only sequences (without quality scores), filtering differed. The table came from immunoSEQ multiplex PCR; TCRdb's copy has only in-frame clones and leaves some out. Clone size and V and J calls were adopted from that table, with D and trimming inferred from the DNA. The sample has 2 million to 3 million clones, more than 80% seen once. The CDR3 runs to 20 residues.

Sequencing input: naive CD4+ T cells sorted from blood. Subset indicated: CD45RA+ positively selected. The sequence came from a man between 18 and 35 years old in good health. The chain combines TRBV21-1 with TRBJ1-4; the table's D call TRBD1 went unverified against the DNA. TRBV21-1 corresponds to a pseudogene. CDR3 DNA: TGTGCCAGCAGCTTGGGACACTCGATCATCGGTATTTGGGGTAATGAAAAACTGTTTTTT. It yields the protein CASSLGHSIIGIWGNEKLFF.